One sample yielded the 2 T cell receptor beta chains listed below, sequenced in a study of T cell repertoires in cytomegalovirus infection. TCRdb itself ran the reads through MiXCR, one entry per CDR3 protein. The table records about 470,000 distinct CDR3 sequences, under 55% of them present only once. These receptors have no known antigen. The sequencing here drew on cultured PBMCs, taken from culture after CMV antigen stimulation. The receptors here all came from a human donor in good health (CMV status not recorded). Some clones in this sample may be carry-over from other donors' samples.

The rearrangement uses TRBV7-9 and TRBJ1-2; D unresolved. The CDR3 runs 16 residues. Between the trimmed V and J ends, which lost 4 bases and 1 base, there was a span of 16 bases. The germline V gene has CDR1 SEHNR and CDR2 FQNEAQ (reference sequence). CDR3 residues: CASSSQERYFNYGYTF. CDR3 in DNA: TGTGCCAGCAGCTCTCAAGAACGGTACTTTAACTATGGCTACACCTTC.

The chain has TRBV7-2 and TRBJ1-5; D is uncertain. The CDR3 covers 12 residues. Trimming shortened V by 4 bases and J by 5 bases, and 6 bases separated the two germline ends. Per the germline V gene, CDR1 is SGHTA and CDR2 is FQGNSA. For the CDR3, the DNA is TGTGCCAGCAGCTATTGGGATCAGCCCCAGCATTTT. The encoded protein is CASSYWDQPQHF.